One and the same sample provided the 32 T cell receptor beta chains below, sequenced in a study of shared clonotypes between healthy human individuals. TCRdb's table, derived via immunoSEQ multiplex PCR, lists solely in-frame clones and lacks some. The sample contains about 2.4 million clones, approximately 94% of which appear only once. Sequences were obtained from naive CD4+ T cells from PBMCs. Subset specified: CD45RA+ positively selected. The source of these receptors is a man between 18 and 29 years old in good health. Some clones in this sample may be carry-over from other donors' samples.

The chain joins TRBV5-1 to TRBJ1-1; no firm D call. V lost 2 bases and J lost 2, with 4 bases in between. The germline CDR1 and CDR2 sequences are SGHRS and YFSETQ. This CDR3 contains 12 residues. CDR3 residues: CASSFRNTEAFF. In DNA form, the CDR3 reads TGCGCCAGCAGCTTCCGTAACACTGAAGCTTTCTTT.

The chain links TRBV18 to TRBJ2-7; 11 nucleotides agree with TRBD1. V trimming: 4 bases; J trimming: 4 bases; junction bases outside the gene matches: 15. From germline, CDR1 is KGHSH and CDR2 LQKENI. The CDR3 is made up of 18 amino acids. CDR3 residues: CASSRGGQGVPLGYEQYF. In nucleotides, the CDR3 is TGTGCCAGCTCACGCGGGGGACAGGGGGTACCCTTGGGGTACGAGCAGTACTTC. The whole variable domain, remainder taken from reference TRBV18 and TRBJ2-7, is NAGVMQNPRHLVRRRGQEARLRCSPMKGHSHVYWYRQLPEEGLKFMVYLQKENIIDESGMPKERFSAEFPKEGPSILRIQQVVRGDSAAYFCASSRGGQGVPLGYEQYFGPGTRLTVT.

This clone was found a few times. The chain uses TRBV28 and TRBJ2-6; possibly TRBD1 or TRBD2 for D (5 bases each). The germline V gene has CDR1 MDHEN and CDR2 SYDVKM. Between the trimmed V and J ends, which lost 5 bases and 1 base, there was a span of 18 bases. The CDR3 extends over 18 amino acids. The CDR3 region is CASSPGTGKESGANVLTF. For the CDR3, the DNA is TGTGCCAGCAGTCCAGGGACGGGTAAAGAATCTGGGGCCAACGTCCTGACTTTC.

The rearrangement uses TRBV28 and TRBJ2-1; 9 bases map to TRBD2. V lost 2 bases to trimming and J lost 2 bases; unmatched junction nucleotides: 4. Germline V gene sequence: CDR1 MDHEN, CDR2 SYDVKM. The length of the CDR3 is 16 residues. This chain's CDR3 is CASSLGTSRPYNEQFF. DNA of the CDR3: TGTGCCAGCAGTTTAGGGACTAGCAGGCCCTACAATGAGCAGTTCTTC.

This rearrangement joins TRBV25-1 to TRBJ2-7; 7 nucleotides match TRBD1. This CDR3 has 14 residues. The V and J ends lost 3 bases and 3 bases, in that order; junction bases with no gene match: 5. Germline CDR1 and CDR2: MGHDK and SYGVNS. CDR3 sequence (DNA): TGTGCCAGCAGTGACCCGGGACAGATCTACGAGCAGTACTTC. Residues: CASSDPGQIYEQYF.

The chain is built from TRBV9 and TRBJ2-3; 12 nucleotides agree with TRBD2. This CDR3 contains 18 residues. Germline CDR1 reads SGDLS; CDR2 reads YYNGEE. With V trimmed by 4 bases and J by 0 bases, 9 bases remained unmatched. This CDR3 is CASSLRWTSGTSTDTQYF. CDR3 nucleotides: TGTGCCAGCAGCCTACGATGGACTAGCGGGACTAGCACAGATACGCAGTATTTT.

This chain links TRBV2 with TRBJ2-2, with D perhaps matching TRBD1 or TRBD2 (5 bases each). The germline gives CDR1 SNHLY, CDR2 FYNNEI. V was clipped by 7 bases and J by 6 bases, with 12 bases between them. The CDR3 has 13 amino acids. CDR3 in amino acids: CASTQGVAGELFF. Written as DNA, the CDR3 is TGTGCCAGCACTCAGGGAGTCGCCGGGGAGCTGTTTTTT.

This clone was recorded a few times. V usage is TRBV5-1 and J usage is TRBJ1-1, with D unresolved. Trimming removed 2 bases at V and 1 base at J, with 9 bases between. The germline V gene has CDR1 SGHRS and CDR2 YFSETQ. The CDR3 is 14 amino acids. In nucleotides, the CDR3 is TGCGCCAGCAGCTTATACCCGGAGAACACTGAAGCTTTCTTT. This sequence encodes CASSLYPENTEAFF.

This chain links TRBV7-8 with TRBJ2-3; 10 bases are a match to TRBD2. CDR1 SGHVS and CDR2 FQNEAQ come from the germline V gene. The CDR3 has 14 residues. Germline trimming cut 3 bases from V and 4 bases from J; bases unmatched to any gene: 1. The CDR3 sequence: CASSFGTSADTQYF. CDR3 sequence (DNA): TGTGCCAGCAGCTTCGGGACTAGCGCAGATACGCAGTATTTT.

This sequence joins TRBV15 and TRBJ2-1; D may be TRBD1 (5 bases). Germline lookup yields CDR1 LNHNV and CDR2 YYDKDF (reference sequence). The V end was cut by 0 bases, the J end by 15 bases, with 18 bases between. The CDR3 loop spans 14 amino acids. This chain's CDR3 is CATSRELSLPQGFF. For the CDR3, the DNA is TGTGCCACCAGCAGAGAGTTGTCCCTACCCCAGGGGTTCTTC.

This clone was found once. The rearrangement uses TRBV11-2 and TRBJ1-6, with D unclear. Germline assignment: CDR1 SGHAT and CDR2 FQNNGV. The CDR3 consists of 12 residues. The ends were cut back, 5 bases at V and 9 bases at J, with 8 bases in the middle. The CDR3 sequence: CASSPERSPLHF. The CDR3 region has the DNA TGTGCCAGCAGCCCAGAACGTTCACCCCTCCACTTT.

The DNA for the CDR3 is TGTGCCAGCAAAGGGGCTCTTGGGACGGGAGGCCTCGGTAGCACAGATACGCAGTATTTT. Translated, it gives CASKGALGTGGLGSTDTQYF. This chain uses TRBV28 with TRBJ2-3, with 7 bases fitting TRBD2. V lost 7 bases and J lost 0; bases outside the gene matches: 22. The CDR3 sequence is 20 residues long. CDR1 is MDHEN, CDR2 SYDVKM, per germline.

This clone is a singleton in its sample. The J gene is TRBJ1-2, the V gene TRBV7-2; 9 bases are a match to TRBD1. V lost 4 bases, J lost 4 bases, and 16 bases stayed unmatched. The CDR3 loop spans 18 amino acids. Germline V gene lookup returns CDR1 SGHTA and CDR2 FQGNSA. The CDR3 DNA reads TGTGCCAGCAGCTCTAGGGGGGGACAGGGAGGTTCGGGCTATGGCTACACCTTC. It is translated as CASSSRGGQGGSGYGYTF.

CDR3 coding DNA: TGTGCCAGCAGCTTGCGGCAGGGGGCAATCGGGGAGCTGTTTTTT. This sequence encodes CASSLRQGAIGELFF. This chain joins TRBV5-6 and TRBJ2-2, with TRBD1 matching over 8 bases. The CDR3 loop spans 15 amino acids. CDR1 is SGHDT and CDR2 is YYEEEE in the germline V gene. V was pared by 1 base and J by 7 bases, with 6 bases of the junction left unmatched.

This clone was seen just once. The chain recombines TRBV6-4 with TRBJ2-5; D is possibly TRBD2 (5 bases). This CDR3 region has 16 residues. Germline-derived CDR1 and CDR2 are MRHNA and SNTAGT. V shed 0 bases and J shed 5 bases, with 16 bases lying between them. The CDR3 bases are TGTGCCAGCAGTGACTCGAAATCGGGGTCCTGGGAGACCCAGTACTTC. It specifies CASSDSKSGSWETQYF.

The chain couples TRBV7-3 to TRBJ1-1; D is undetermined. Trimming took off 2 bases at V and 4 bases at J, with 14 bases between the two ends. The CDR3 runs to 15 residues. Germline V gene sequence: CDR1 SGHTA, CDR2 FQGTGA. The CDR3 DNA reads TGTGCCAGCAGCTTAGGTGTAGGCGGTGGCACTGAAGCTTTCTTT. The encoded protein is CASSLGVGGGTEAFF. The full variable domain, rest sourced from reference TRBV7-3 and TRBJ1-1, is GAGVSQTPSNKVTEKGKYVELRCDPISGHTALYWYRQSLGQGPEFLIYFQGTGAADDSGLPNDRFFAVRPEGSVSTLKIQRTERGDSAVYLCASSLGVGGGTEAFFGQGTRLTVV.

This chain connects TRBV29-1 to TRBJ2-5, with 8 bases aligning to TRBD1. This CDR3 spans 11 amino acids. Germline V CDR1 and CDR2: SQVTM, ANQGSEA. The junction had 1 base not matched to a gene; V was cut back by 5 bases and J by 5 bases. The CDR3 protein is CSVYRGETQYF. As DNA, the CDR3 is TGCAGCGTTTACAGGGGGGAGACCCAGTACTTC. Filled out from reference TRBV29-1 and TRBJ2-5, the complete variable domain reads SAVISQKPSRDICQRGTSLTIQCQVDSQVTMMFWYRQQPGQSLTLIATANQGSEATYESGFVIDKFPISRPNLTFSTLTVSNMSPEDSSIYLCSVYRGETQYFGPGTRLLVL.

This rearrangement joins TRBV29-1 to TRBJ1-1; no definite D call. Germline lookup yields CDR1 SQVTM and CDR2 ANQGSEA. V lost 4 bases and J lost 5, with 8 bases in between. The CDR3 is made up of 11 amino acids. This CDR3 is CSVGERTEAFF. The CDR3 DNA sequence: TGCAGCGTTGGGGAGAGGACTGAAGCTTTCTTT.

This clone was picked up one time. Additional DNA sequences in this sample encode the identical CDR3. The CDR3 DNA follows: TGTGCCAGCAGTTTCCGGGGGGGAATGAACACTGAAGCTTTCTTT. Its translation: CASSFRGGMNTEAFF. The chain combines TRBV27 with TRBJ1-1; a possible D gene is TRBD1 (5 bases). Germline V gene data show CDR1 as MNHEY and CDR2 as SMNVEV (reference sequence). The CDR3 sequence is 15 residues long. V was clipped by 3 bases and J by 0 bases, with 11 bases between them.

This rearrangement joins TRBV28 to TRBJ2-7, with D possibly matching TRBD2 (7 bases). CDR1 is MDHEN and CDR2 is SYDVKM in the germline V gene. There are 14 residues in the CDR3. V lost 6 bases and J lost 0, with 12 bases in between. The CDR3 DNA reads TGTGCCAGCAGGGGGGGGGCTCCCTCCTACGAGCAGTACTTC. Translating gives CASRGGAPSYEQYF.

The chain links TRBV19 to TRBJ1-1, with TRBD1 as a possible D gene (5 bases). Trimming took 8 bases from V and 3 from J, leaving 19 bases between them. CDR1 and CDR2 (germline): LNHDA, SQIVND (reference sequence). The CDR3 totals 15 residues. The CDR3 bases are TGTGCCAGTGGAAGGCGGGACTGGGGCCACACTGAAGCTTTCTTT. Its translation is CASGRRDWGHTEAFF.

A word on this clone: This CDR3 is also generated by other DNA sequences in the sample. V is TRBV6-5 and J is TRBJ2-7, with D tentatively TRBD1 (6 bases). The CDR3 is 15 amino acids. V shed 0 bases and J shed 0 bases, with 9 bases lying between them. The germline CDR1 and CDR2 sequences are MNHEY and SVGAGI. CDR3 protein: CASSYSGAFSYEQYF. CDR3 nucleotide sequence: TGTGCCAGCAGTTACTCGGGGGCATTCTCCTACGAGCAGTACTTC.

The chain uses TRBV7-8 and TRBJ1-2; 8 bases match TRBD1. Germline CDR1 and CDR2: SGHVS and FQNEAQ. The CDR3 extends over 13 amino acids. The J segment lost 5 bases and the V segment lost 4 bases, leaving 3 bases of the junction unmatched. The CDR3 coding sequence is TGTGCCAGCAGCTCCCACAGGGGGTATGGCTACACCTTC. This codes for CASSSHRGYGYTF.

CDR3 protein: CASSEQGVTDTQYF. In nucleotides, the CDR3 is TGTGCCAGCAGTGAGCAGGGGGTCACAGATACGCAGTATTTT. The chain employs TRBV6-4 and TRBJ2-3, with 7 bases identical to TRBD1. The CDR3 is 14 residues long. V gave up 3 bases and J gave up 2 bases; unmatched junction bases: 2. The germline CDR1 and CDR2 sequences are MRHNA and SNTAGT.

This clone was observed a handful of times. The V and J genes are TRBV5-1 and TRBJ1-1; D gene uncertain. Germline-derived CDR1 and CDR2 are SGHRS and YFSETQ. V lost 1 base and J lost 3, with 13 bases in between. CDR3 length: 15 residues. The CDR3 coding sequence is TGCGCCAGCAGCTTGTTGCAGGAGACGGACACTGAAGCTTTCTTT. This translates into CASSLLQETDTEAFF.

The V gene is TRBV18, the J gene TRBJ2-7; D might be TRBD2 (7 bases). With 3 bases removed from V and 2 bases from J, the gap between germline ends came to 17 bases. Looked up from germline, CDR1 is KGHSH and CDR2 is LQKENI. This CDR3 is 16 amino acids long. The CDR3 reads CASSPTGGQGAYEQYF. CDR3 nucleotides: TGTGCCAGCTCACCCACCGGGGGGCAGGGCGCCTACGAGCAGTACTTC.

Turning to this clone: The same CDR3 is also encoded by other DNA sequences in this sample. The CDR3, as DNA: TGTGCCAGCAGTGGGACAGGGGGCCGTCAGCCCCAGCATTTT. This translates into CASSGTGGRQPQHF. V usage is TRBV2 and J usage is TRBJ1-5, with 11 bases matching TRBD1. Germline V gene data show CDR1 as SNHLY and CDR2 as FYNNEI. Trimming cost V 4 bases and J 6 bases; bases outside gene matches: 2. The length of the CDR3 is 14 residues. The full variable domain, its missing parts supplied by reference TRBV2 and TRBJ1-5, is EPEVTQTPSHQVTQMGQEVILRCVPISNHLYFYWYRQILGQKVEFLVSFYNNEISEKSEIFDDQFSVERPDGSNFTLKIRSTKLEDSAMYFCASSGTGGRQPQHFGDGTRLSIL.

This sequence joins TRBV7-9 and TRBJ1-1, with TRBD1 as a possible D gene (5 bases). The CDR3 consists of 13 residues. Germline values: CDR1 SEHNR, CDR2 FQNEAQ (reference sequence). Trimming stripped 5 bases from V and 3 bases from J, with 10 bases between. The CDR3 region is CASSRGRDTEAFF. CDR3 sequence (DNA): TGTGCCAGCAGCAGGGGCAGGGACACTGAAGCTTTCTTT.

The rearrangement links TRBV14 to TRBJ2-2; D possibly corresponds to TRBD2 (5 bases). V dropped 4 bases and J dropped 4 bases, with 7 bases sitting between them. This CDR3 contains 13 residues. From germline, CDR1 is SGHDN and CDR2 FVKESK. The CDR3 sequence is CASSRGGTGELFF. The DNA for the CDR3 is TGTGCCAGCAGCCGAGGAGGCACCGGGGAGCTGTTTTTT. Variable domain in full (rest from reference TRBV14 and TRBJ2-2): EAGVTQFPSHSVIEKGQTVTLRCDPISGHDNLYWYRRVMGKEIKFLLHFVKESKQDESGMPNNRFLAERTGGTYSTLKVQPAELEDSGVYFCASSRGGTGELFFGEGSRLTVL.

Remarks on this clone: The sample contains more than one DNA sequence encoding this CDR3. The gene calls are TRBV5-1 and TRBJ2-2; D not resolved. CDR3 length: 14 amino acids. The V and J ends lost 0 bases and 7 bases respectively, with 10 bases between them. Germline V gene data show CDR1 as SGHRS and CDR2 as YFSETQ. CDR3 residues: CASSLALGIGELFF. Written as DNA, the CDR3 is TGCGCCAGCAGCTTGGCATTGGGGATCGGGGAGCTGTTTTTT.

V and J are TRBV21-1 and TRBJ2-1; TRBD2 is taken as the D call from the table, unchecked against the DNA. TRBV21-1 is a pseudogene locus. The CDR3 covers 19 residues. CDR3 protein: CASSKSRRGSGRHYNEQFF. CDR3 bases: TGTGCCAGCAGCAAATCCCGACGGGGTAGCGGGAGGCACTACAATGAGCAGTTCTTC.

This clone was seen once. The chain couples TRBV6-5 to TRBJ1-1; 9 bases align to TRBD1. The germline V gene encodes CDR1 MNHEY and CDR2 SVGAGI. V was pared by 4 bases and J by 8 bases, with 2 bases of the junction left unmatched. CDR3 length: 12 amino acids. This CDR3 reads CASSSTGGEAFF. In DNA form, the CDR3 reads TGTGCCAGCAGTTCTACAGGGGGCGAAGCTTTCTTT.